This T cell receptor (beta chain) was identified during a study of T cells in Graves' hyperthyroidism and ophthalmopathy. This CDR3 is 20 amino acids long. The ends lost 6 bases at V and 0 bases at J; junction bases unmatched: 18. Germline CDR1 and CDR2: MNHNS and SASEGT. Amplified TCR beta CDR3 regions came from RNA transcripts. A first-round RT-PCR of the TCR CDR3 used the HTBI primer set. Via MiXCR, TCRdb re-called the multiplex PCR reads, giving one row per CDR3 protein. The sample lists about 500,000 distinct CDR3 sequences; approximately 17% were seen once. This chain uses TRBV6-1 with TRBJ2-4, with 9 bases identical to TRBD1. The source of this sequence is a woman in her late teens or twenties with Graves' ophthalmopathy. Sequences were obtained from blood. CDR3 nucleotide sequence: TGTGCCAGCAGGTCATCCACCGGGACAGGGCTTCTTGTAGCCAAAAACATTCAGTACTTC. It encodes CASRSSTGTGLLVAKNIQYF.